This T cell receptor beta chain was identified during a study of blood T cell repertoires in COVID-19. Original processing notes: Reference gene primer amplification gave nucleated cell count estimates. Produced via immunoSEQ multiplex PCR; TCRdb's table is partial and in-frame only. V, J and clone size were drawn from that table, and D and trimming were deduced from the DNA. The table shows some 140,000 clones, with approximately 79% occurring only once. Germline lookup yields CDR1 LNHDA and CDR2 SQIVND (reference sequence). The germline V and J ends were trimmed by 9 bases and 0 bases, with 8 bases remaining between them. CDR3 length: 12 residues.

Sequenced: peripheral blood. The chain has TRBV19 and TRBJ1-1, with D uncertain. This clonotype was obtained from a man in his sixties with acute or convalescent COVID-19. In nucleotides, the CDR3 is TGTGCCAGCGCCTATTTGAACACTGAAGCTTTCTTT. Amino acid sequence: CASAYLNTEAFF.